Following are 5 T cell receptor beta chains from one sample sequenced in a study of regulatory T cells in long-lasting Graves disease. Time point meaning: newly diagnosed GD, antithyroid drugs for less than 3 months. TCR sequences were obtained from RNA taken from PBMCs. HTBI primers from iRepertoire and Arm-PCR of CDR3 regions yielded the TCR beta libraries. TCRdb reprocessed the multiplex PCR reads via MiXCR and lists one record per CDR3 protein. In the table there are fewer than 550,000 distinct CDR3 sequences, 16% of which are singletons. The data also belong to a second study, concerning T cells in Graves' hyperthyroidism and ophthalmopathy.

Sequencing used peripheral blood mononuclear cells (PBMCs), obtained at new diagnosis, from a patient treated with antithyroid drugs. The receptors originated from a woman aged 40-60 years with Graves disease.

V gene TRBV20-1 combines with J gene TRBJ2-1, with D tentatively TRBD2 (6 bases). Germline V lookup: CDR1 DFQATT, CDR2 SNEGSKA (reference sequence). The CDR3 runs to 15 residues. Trimming removed 4 bases at V and 5 bases at J, with 18 bases between. CDR3 coding DNA: TGCAGTGCTACCCGGGACTCGGGTCCCCACAATGAGCAGTTCTTC. This codes for CSATRDSGPHNEQFF.

The sample holds a few counts of this clonotype. The DNA for the CDR3 is TGTGCCAGCACTAATTCGGGGTTGGGAGCTAACTATGGCTACACCTTC. It is translated as CASTNSGLGANYGYTF. The chain links TRBV28 to TRBJ1-2; unclear D gene. The CDR3 runs to 16 residues. The V gene's germline CDR1 is MDHEN and CDR2 SYDVKM. V lost 7 bases and J 0 bases, leaving 18 bases between the germline ends.

This clonotype occurred many times. This chain connects TRBV10-3 to TRBJ1-1; D is possibly TRBD1 (5 bases). The CDR3 length is 13 residues. Trimming pared 4 bases from V and 1 base from J, leaving 7 bases between. Germline CDR1 and CDR2: ENHRY and SYGVKD. The CDR3 region is CAISVGENTEAFF. The CDR3 nucleotides read TGTGCCATCAGTGTAGGGGAGAACACTGAAGCTTTCTTT.

The table lists this clonotype with a few counts. The V gene is TRBV29-1, the J gene TRBJ2-3; D remains unclear. The CDR3 covers 10 residues. From germline, CDR1 is SQVTM and CDR2 ANQGSEA. Trimming took 2 bases from V and 6 from J, leaving 3 bases between them. DNA for the CDR3: TGCAGCGTTGAAAGGGATACGCAGTATTTT. It specifies CSVERDTQYF.

Many counts were recorded for this clonotype. The rearrangement joins TRBV12-3 or TRBV12-4 to TRBJ2-7, with D perhaps matching TRBD1 or TRBD2 (5 bases each). This CDR3 has 13 residues. Trimming cost V 1 base and J 7 bases, with 11 bases left between them. The CDR3 is CASSLGEGLEQYF. For the CDR3, the DNA is TGTGCCAGCAGTTTAGGTGAGGGGTTGGAGCAGTACTTC.